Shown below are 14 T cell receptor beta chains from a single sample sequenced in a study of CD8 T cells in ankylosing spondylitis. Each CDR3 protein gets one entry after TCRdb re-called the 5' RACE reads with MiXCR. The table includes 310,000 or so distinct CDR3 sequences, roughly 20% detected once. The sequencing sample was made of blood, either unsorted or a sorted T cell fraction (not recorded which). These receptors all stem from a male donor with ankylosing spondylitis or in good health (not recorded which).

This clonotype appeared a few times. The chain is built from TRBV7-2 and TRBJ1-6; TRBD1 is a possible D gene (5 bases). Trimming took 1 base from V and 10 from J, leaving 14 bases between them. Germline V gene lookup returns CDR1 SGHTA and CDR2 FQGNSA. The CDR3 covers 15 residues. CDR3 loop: CASSLGPGPSSPLHF. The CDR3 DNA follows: TGTGCCAGCAGCTTAGGGCCGGGACCGTCATCACCCCTCCACTTT.

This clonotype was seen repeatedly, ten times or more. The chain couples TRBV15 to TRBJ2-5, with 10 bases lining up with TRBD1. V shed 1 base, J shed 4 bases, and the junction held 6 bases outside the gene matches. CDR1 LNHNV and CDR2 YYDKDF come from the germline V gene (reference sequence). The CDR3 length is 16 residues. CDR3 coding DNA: TGTGCCACCAGCAGAGGTCCGACAGGGGGCATAGAGACCCAGTACTTC. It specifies CATSRGPTGGIETQYF.

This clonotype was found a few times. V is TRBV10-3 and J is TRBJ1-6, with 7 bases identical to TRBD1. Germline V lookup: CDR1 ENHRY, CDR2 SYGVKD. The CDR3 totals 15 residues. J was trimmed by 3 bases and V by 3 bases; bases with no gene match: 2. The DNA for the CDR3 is TGTGCCATCAGTGAAGGGGGCGTCTATAATTCACCCCTCCACTTT. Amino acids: CAISEGGVYNSPLHF.

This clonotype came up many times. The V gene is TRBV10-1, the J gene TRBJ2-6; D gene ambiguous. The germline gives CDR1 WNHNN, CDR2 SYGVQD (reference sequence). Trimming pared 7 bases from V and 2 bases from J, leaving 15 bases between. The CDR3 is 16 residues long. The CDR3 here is CASIRAPRPGANVLTF. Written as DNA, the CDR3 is TGCGCCAGCATCCGGGCCCCACGTCCTGGGGCCAACGTCCTGACTTTC.

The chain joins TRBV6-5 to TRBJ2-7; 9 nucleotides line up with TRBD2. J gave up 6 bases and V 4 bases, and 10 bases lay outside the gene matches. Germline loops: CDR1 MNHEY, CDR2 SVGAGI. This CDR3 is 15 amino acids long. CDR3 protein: CASSFSSGDFGEQYV. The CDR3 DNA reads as TGTGCCAGCAGTTTTTCTAGCGGGGATTTCGGCGAGCAGTACGTC.

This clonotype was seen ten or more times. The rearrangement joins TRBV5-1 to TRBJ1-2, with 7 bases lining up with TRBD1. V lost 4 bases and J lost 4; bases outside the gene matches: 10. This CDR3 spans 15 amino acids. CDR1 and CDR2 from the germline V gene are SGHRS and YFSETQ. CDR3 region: CASSPTTGTVYGYTF. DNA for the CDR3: TGCGCCAGCAGCCCTACAACCGGGACAGTCTATGGCTACACCTTC.

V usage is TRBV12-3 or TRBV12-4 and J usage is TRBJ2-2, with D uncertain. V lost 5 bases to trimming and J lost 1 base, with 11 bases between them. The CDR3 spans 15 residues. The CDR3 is CASSPSPGNTGELFF. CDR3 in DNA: TGTGCCAGCAGTCCTTCCCCGGGGAACACCGGGGAGCTGTTTTTT.

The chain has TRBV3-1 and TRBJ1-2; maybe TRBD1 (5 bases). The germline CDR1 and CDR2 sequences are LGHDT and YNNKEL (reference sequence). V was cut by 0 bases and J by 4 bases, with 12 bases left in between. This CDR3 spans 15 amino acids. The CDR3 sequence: CASSQDLGRVYGYTF. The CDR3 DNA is TGTGCCAGCAGCCAAGATCTGGGACGGGTCTATGGCTACACCTTC.

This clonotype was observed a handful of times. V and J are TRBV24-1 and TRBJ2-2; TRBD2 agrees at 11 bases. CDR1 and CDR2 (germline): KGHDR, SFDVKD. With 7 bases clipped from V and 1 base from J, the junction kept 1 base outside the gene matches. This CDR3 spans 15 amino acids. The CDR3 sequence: CATSGLAGNTGELFF. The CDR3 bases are TGTGCCACCAGCGGACTAGCGGGGAACACCGGGGAGCTGTTTTTT.

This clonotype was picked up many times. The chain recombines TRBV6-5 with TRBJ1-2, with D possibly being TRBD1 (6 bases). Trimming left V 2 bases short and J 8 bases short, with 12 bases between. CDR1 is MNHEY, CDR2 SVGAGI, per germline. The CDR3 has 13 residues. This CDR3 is CASSYAGHQGYTF. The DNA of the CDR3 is TGTGCCAGCAGTTACGCGGGACACCAAGGCTACACCTTC.

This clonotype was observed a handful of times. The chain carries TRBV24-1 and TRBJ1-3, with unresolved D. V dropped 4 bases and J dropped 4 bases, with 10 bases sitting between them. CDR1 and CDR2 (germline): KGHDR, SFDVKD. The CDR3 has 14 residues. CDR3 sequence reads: CATSETDGGNTIYF. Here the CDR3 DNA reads TGTGCCACCAGTGAAACCGACGGAGGAAACACCATATATTTT.

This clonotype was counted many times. CDR3 coding DNA: TGTGCCAGCAGTATGACAGATGGGGGTCAGCCCCAGCATTTT. Amino acid sequence: CASSMTDGGQPQHF. The J gene is TRBJ1-5, the V gene TRBV12-3 or TRBV12-4; maybe TRBD1 (5 bases). The germline V and J ends were trimmed by 5 bases and 6 bases, with 14 bases remaining between them. This CDR3 has 14 residues.

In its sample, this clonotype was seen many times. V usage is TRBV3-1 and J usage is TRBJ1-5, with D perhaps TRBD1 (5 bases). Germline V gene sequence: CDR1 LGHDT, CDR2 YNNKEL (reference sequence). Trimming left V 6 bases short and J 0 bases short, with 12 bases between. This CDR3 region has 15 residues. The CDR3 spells CASRLGTSSNQPQHF. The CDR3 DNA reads TGTGCCAGCAGGCTGGGGACTAGTAGCAATCAGCCCCAGCATTTT. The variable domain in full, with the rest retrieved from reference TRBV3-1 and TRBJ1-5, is DTAVSQTPKYLVTQMGNDKSIKCEQNLGHDTMYWYKQDSKKFLKIMFSYNNKELIINETVPNRFSPKSPDKAHLNLHINSLELGDSAVYFCASRLGTSSNQPQHFGDGTRLSIL.

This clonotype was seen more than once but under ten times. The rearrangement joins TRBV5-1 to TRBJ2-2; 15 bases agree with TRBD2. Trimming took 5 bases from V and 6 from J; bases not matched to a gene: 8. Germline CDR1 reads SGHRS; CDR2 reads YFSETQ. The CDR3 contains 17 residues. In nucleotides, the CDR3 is TGCGCCAGCAGTTGGACTAGCGGGGGGGCCGGGGCCGGGGAGCTGTTTTTT. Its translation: CASSWTSGGAGAGELFF.